This T cell receptor beta chain was observed in a study of TIL therapy for anti-PD-1-resistant metastatic lung cancer. The overall study: Tumor harvest preceded PD-1/PD-L1 blockade, followed by nivolumab treatment. Findings and caveats of the study: The cohort had more treatment-naive, never-smoker and oncogene-addicted patients than typical.

This was the immunoSEQ v3 assay. The method was immunoSEQ multiplex PCR; TCRdb's version includes in-frame clones alone and lacks a portion of them. The sample records roughly 20,000 clones, roughly four fifths being singletons. Time point defined: pre-treatment sample, taken before nivolumab and TIL therapy. Adults with stage 4 NSCLC were enrolled in a phase I trial. V lost 2 bases and J 6 bases, leaving 1 base between the germline ends. The CDR3 is 11 amino acids. Looked up from germline, CDR1 is MNHNY and CDR2 is SVGAGI (reference sequence). As to this clone: The antigen is not known.

This TCR was sampled from a person between 30 and 80 years old with non-small cell lung cancer. This chain uses TRBV6-6 with TRBJ2-2; D gene uncertain. The sequencing used blood, collected at baseline. The CDR3 loop is CASSYPGELFF. CDR3 DNA: TGTGCCAGCAGTTACCCCGGGGAGCTGTTTTTT.